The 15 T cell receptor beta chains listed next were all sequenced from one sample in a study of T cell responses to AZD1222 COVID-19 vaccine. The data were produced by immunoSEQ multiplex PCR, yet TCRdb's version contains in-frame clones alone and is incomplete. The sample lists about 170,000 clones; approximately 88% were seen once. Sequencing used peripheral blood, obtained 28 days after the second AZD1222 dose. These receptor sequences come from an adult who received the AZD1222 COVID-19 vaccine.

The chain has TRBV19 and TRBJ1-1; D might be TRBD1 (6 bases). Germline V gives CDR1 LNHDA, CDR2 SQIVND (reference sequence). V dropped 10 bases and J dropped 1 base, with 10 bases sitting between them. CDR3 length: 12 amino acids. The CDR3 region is CATTDRNTEAFF. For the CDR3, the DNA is TGTGCCACCACGGACAGGAACACTGAAGCTTTCTTT.

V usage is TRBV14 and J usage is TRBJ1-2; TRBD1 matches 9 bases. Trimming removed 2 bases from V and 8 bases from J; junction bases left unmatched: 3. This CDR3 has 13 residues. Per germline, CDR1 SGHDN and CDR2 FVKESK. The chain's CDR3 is CASSQWTGDGYTF. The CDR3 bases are TGTGCCAGCAGCCAATGGACAGGGGACGGCTACACCTTC. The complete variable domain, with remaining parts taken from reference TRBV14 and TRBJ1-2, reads EAGVTQFPSHSVIEKGQTVTLRCDPISGHDNLYWYRRVMGKEIKFLLHFVKESKQDESGMPNNRFLAERTGGTYSTLKVQPAELEDSGVYFCASSQWTGDGYTFGSGTRLTVV.

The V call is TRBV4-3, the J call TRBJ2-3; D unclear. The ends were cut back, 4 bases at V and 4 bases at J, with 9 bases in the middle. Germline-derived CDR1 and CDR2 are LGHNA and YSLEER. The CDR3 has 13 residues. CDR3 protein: CASSRAQSDTQYF. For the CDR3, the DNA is TGCGCCAGCAGCCGCGCTCAGTCAGATACGCAGTATTTT.

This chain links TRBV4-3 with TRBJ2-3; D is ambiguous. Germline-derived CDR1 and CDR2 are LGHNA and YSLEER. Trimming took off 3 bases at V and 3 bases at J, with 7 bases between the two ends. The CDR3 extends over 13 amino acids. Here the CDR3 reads CASSHSQTDTQYF. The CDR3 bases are TGCGCCAGCAGCCATAGTCAAACAGATACGCAGTATTTT.

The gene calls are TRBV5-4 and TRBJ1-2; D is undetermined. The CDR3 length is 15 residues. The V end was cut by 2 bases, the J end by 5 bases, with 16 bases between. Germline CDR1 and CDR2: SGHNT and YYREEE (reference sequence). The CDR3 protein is CASSFSEKLGYGYTF. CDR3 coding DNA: TGTGCCAGCAGCTTCTCAGAGAAGTTGGGGTATGGCTACACCTTC.

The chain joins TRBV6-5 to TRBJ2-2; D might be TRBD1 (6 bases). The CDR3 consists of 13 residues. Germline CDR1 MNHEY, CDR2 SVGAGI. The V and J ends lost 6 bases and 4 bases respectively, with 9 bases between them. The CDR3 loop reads CASRPTGTGELFF. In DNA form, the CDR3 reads TGTGCCAGCAGACCGACAGGCACCGGGGAGCTGTTTTTT.

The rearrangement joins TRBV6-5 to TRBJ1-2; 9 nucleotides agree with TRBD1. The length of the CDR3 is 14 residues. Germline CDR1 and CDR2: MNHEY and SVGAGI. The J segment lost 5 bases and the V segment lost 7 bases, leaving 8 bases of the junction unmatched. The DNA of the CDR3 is TGTGCCAGCAAGGGGACAGGGTTTGTATATGGCTACACCTTC. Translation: CASKGTGFVYGYTF.

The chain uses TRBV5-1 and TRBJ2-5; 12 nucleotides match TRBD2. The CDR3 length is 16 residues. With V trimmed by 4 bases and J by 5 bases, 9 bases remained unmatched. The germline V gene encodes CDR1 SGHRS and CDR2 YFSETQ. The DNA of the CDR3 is TGCGCCAGCAGCCCGATGACTAGCGGGGGTGGGGAGACCCAGTACTTC. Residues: CASSPMTSGGGETQYF.

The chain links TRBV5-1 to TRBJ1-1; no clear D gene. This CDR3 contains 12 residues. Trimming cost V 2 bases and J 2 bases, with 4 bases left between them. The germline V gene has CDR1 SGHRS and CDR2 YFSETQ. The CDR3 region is CASSFGNTEAFF. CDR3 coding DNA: TGCGCCAGCAGCTTTGGAAACACTGAAGCTTTCTTT.

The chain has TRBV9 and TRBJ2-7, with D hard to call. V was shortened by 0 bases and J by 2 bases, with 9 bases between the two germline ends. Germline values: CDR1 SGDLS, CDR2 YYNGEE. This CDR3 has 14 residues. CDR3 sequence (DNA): TGTGCCAGCAGCGTAGACGGAGTAACCTACGAGCAGTACTTC. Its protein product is CASSVDGVTYEQYF. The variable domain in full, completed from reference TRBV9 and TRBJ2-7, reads DSGVTQTPKHLITATGQRVTLRCSPRSGDLSVYWYQQSLDQGLQFLIQYYNGEERAKGNILERFSAQQFPDLHSELNLSSLELGDSALYFCASSVDGVTYEQYFGPGTRLTVT.

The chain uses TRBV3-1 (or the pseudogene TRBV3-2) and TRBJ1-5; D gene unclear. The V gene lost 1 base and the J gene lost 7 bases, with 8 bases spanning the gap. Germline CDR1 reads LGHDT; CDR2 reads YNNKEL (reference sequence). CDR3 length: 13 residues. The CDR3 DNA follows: TGTGCCAGCAGCCAAGGAGGGTTGCAGCCCCAGCATTTT. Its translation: CASSQGGLQPQHF.

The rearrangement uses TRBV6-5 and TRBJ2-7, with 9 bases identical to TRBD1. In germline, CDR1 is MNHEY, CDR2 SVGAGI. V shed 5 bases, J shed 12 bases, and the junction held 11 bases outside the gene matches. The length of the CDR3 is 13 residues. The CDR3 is CASSPGTGRVRYF. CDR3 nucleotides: TGTGCCAGCAGTCCCGGGACAGGGAGGGTTCGGTACTTC.

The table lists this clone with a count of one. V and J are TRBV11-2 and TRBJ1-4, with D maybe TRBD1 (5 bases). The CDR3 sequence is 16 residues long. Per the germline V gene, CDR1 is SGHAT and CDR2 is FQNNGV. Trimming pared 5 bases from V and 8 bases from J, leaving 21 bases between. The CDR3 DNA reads TGTGCCAGCAGCCTAAGTGGGAGGGGTAGTGGGGAAAAACTGTTTTTT. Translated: CASSLSGRGSGEKLFF.

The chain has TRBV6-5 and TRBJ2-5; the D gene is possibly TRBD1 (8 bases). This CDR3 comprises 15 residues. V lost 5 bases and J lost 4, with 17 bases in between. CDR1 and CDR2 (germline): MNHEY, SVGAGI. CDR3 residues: CASSNGQGGGETQYF. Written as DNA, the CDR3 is TGTGCCAGCAGTAATGGACAGGGCGGGGGAGAGACCCAGTACTTC.

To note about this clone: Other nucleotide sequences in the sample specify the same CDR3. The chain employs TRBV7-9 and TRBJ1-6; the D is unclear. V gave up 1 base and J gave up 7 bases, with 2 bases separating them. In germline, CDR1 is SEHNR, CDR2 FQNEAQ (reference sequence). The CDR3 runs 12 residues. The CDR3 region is CASSLGNSPLHF. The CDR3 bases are TGTGCCAGCAGCTTAGGGAATTCACCCCTCCACTTT. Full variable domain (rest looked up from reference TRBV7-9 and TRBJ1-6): DTGVSQNPRHKITKRGQNVTFRCDPISEHNRLYWYRQTLGQGPEFLTYFQNEAQLEKSRLLSDRFSAERPKGSFSTLEIQRTEQGDSAMYLCASSLGNSPLHFGNGTRLTVT.